This entry is about one T cell receptor (beta chain). Its target is not known. The source of the sample is a study of cytomegalovirus exposure and HLA in healthy donors. Study in general: Of more than 350 genotyped donors, roughly 86% clustered with self-reported Caucasian donors.

Broader study findings: Common viral pathogens were later found to be apparently linked to several of the most significant clusters. Most of the TCR beta V segments (in an earlier analysis) were productive either about 87% or about 30% of the time. Information on immune exposure was restricted to one variable (CMV serostatus).

V shed 3 bases and J shed 5 bases, with 14 bases lying between them. CDR1 SGHDT and CDR2 YYEEEE come from the germline V gene. This CDR3 is built from 14 residues. The PCR used 60 Vbeta and 13 Jbeta primers. Assay: immunoSEQ multiplex PCR; the TCRdb copy retains only in-frame clones and omits some. The sample consists of 150,000 to 200,000 clones, around 85% of them appearing once. The rearrangement uses TRBV5-6 and TRBJ1-2; D remains unclear. The TCR sequence derives from a male donor in good health and CMV-seronegative. Sequenced input: PBMCs. The CDR3 DNA reads TGTGCCAGCAGCTGGGCCGGGATACCTTATGGCTACACCTTC. Residues: CASSWAGIPYGYTF. Based on the CDR3 plus reference TRBV5-6 and TRBJ1-2, the full variable domain is DAGVTQSPTHLIKTRGQQVTLRCSPKSGHDTVSWYQQALGQGPQFIFQYYEEEERQRGNFPDRFSGHQFPNYSSELNVNALLLGDSALYLCASSWAGIPYGYTFGSGTRLTVV.